This is a list of T cell receptor beta chains from one sample in a study of blood T cell repertoires in COVID-19. Assay used: immunoSEQ multiplex PCR; TCRdb lists only in-frame clones, some missing. The data show tens of thousands of clones, 85% to 90% seen once. The sample taken for sequencing was peripheral blood. Every receptor here comes from a man aged 45-65 years with active COVID-19. Both conserved end residues are part of each CDR3. The order of the fields is CDR3 protein, J gene, V gene.

CDR3aa: CASSIGGLYEQYF; j_gene: TRBJ2-7; v_gene: TRBV19
CDR3aa: CASSYSGGYTGELFF; j_gene: TRBJ2-2; v_gene: TRBV6-2/TRBV6-3
CDR3aa: CASSQEGGTVNTGELFF; j_gene: TRBJ2-2; v_gene: TRBV4-3
CDR3aa: CASSKGGAVMNTEAFF; j_gene: TRBJ1-1; v_gene: TRBV21-1
CDR3aa: CASSGGTANTEAFF; j_gene: TRBJ1-1; v_gene: TRBV2
CDR3aa: CASSVAGNTEAFF; j_gene: TRBJ1-1; v_gene: TRBV9
CDR3aa: CASSVGLAPTDTQYF; j_gene: TRBJ2-3; v_gene: TRBV9
CDR3aa: CASSPQNRGLVEQYF; j_gene: TRBJ2-7; v_gene: TRBV25-1
CDR3aa: CASSQSGGDETQYF; j_gene: TRBJ2-5; v_gene: TRBV7-2
CDR3aa: CASSEGQKYNEQFF; j_gene: TRBJ2-1; v_gene: TRBV9
CDR3aa: CASSLYRGGEQYF; j_gene: TRBJ2-7; v_gene: TRBV9
CDR3aa: CVSSLTGGGYNEQFF; j_gene: TRBJ2-1; v_gene: TRBV11-3
CDR3aa: CAWSPEALMQFF; j_gene: TRBJ2-1; v_gene: TRBV30
CDR3aa: CATSRDIQPQHF; j_gene: TRBJ1-5; v_gene: TRBV15
CDR3aa: CATSAPDLNTEAFF; j_gene: TRBJ1-1; v_gene: TRBV10-3
CDR3aa: CASSPQFGSLTYEQYF; j_gene: TRBJ2-7; v_gene: TRBV5-1
CDR3aa: CASSDRAGQPQHF; j_gene: TRBJ1-5; v_gene: TRBV27
CDR3aa: CASSLDYRTANLWGTQYF; j_gene: TRBJ2-5; v_gene: TRBV7-6
CDR3aa: CASSLGALYEQYF; j_gene: TRBJ2-7; v_gene: TRBV12-3/TRBV12-4
CDR3aa: CAWSGGGRNYGYTF; j_gene: TRBJ1-2; v_gene: TRBV30
CDR3aa: CASRPQTGVTEAFF; j_gene: TRBJ1-1; v_gene: TRBV27
CDR3aa: CASSRPMSEQGYSPLHF; j_gene: TRBJ1-6; v_gene: TRBV3-1/TRBV3-2
CDR3aa: CAISDPSRGQGDVCTF; j_gene: TRBJ1-2; v_gene: TRBV10-3
CDR3aa: CAISERGQLTEAFF; j_gene: TRBJ1-1; v_gene: TRBV10-3
CDR3aa: CASSLSQDHSPLHF; j_gene: TRBJ1-6; v_gene: TRBV3-1/TRBV3-2
CDR3aa: CASSPAGGIYNEQFF; j_gene: TRBJ2-1; v_gene: TRBV5-1
CDR3aa: CANSKNSLNTGELFF; j_gene: TRBJ2-2; v_gene: TRBV4-1
CDR3aa: CASSPLAGGTYEQYF; j_gene: TRBJ2-7; v_gene: TRBV3-1/TRBV3-2
CDR3aa: CASGLVLGQGAIRQWNTEAFF; j_gene: TRBJ1-1; v_gene: TRBV12-5
CDR3aa: CASSLGPGQGAAGELFF; j_gene: TRBJ2-2; v_gene: TRBV27
CDR3aa: CASRMGTGGQVNTEAFF; j_gene: TRBJ1-1; v_gene: TRBV19
CDR3aa: CASSPWTSGGGETQYF; j_gene: TRBJ2-5; v_gene: TRBV5-1
CDR3aa: CASSPPGSSGAHQPQHF; j_gene: TRBJ1-5; v_gene: TRBV18
CDR3aa: CASSLTGEGEQFF; j_gene: TRBJ2-1; v_gene: TRBV7-2
CDR3aa: CASSIAGGTDTQYF; j_gene: TRBJ2-3; v_gene: TRBV19
CDR3aa: CATPVRGETEAFF; j_gene: TRBJ1-1; v_gene: TRBV24-1
CDR3aa: CASSQSSAGEYEQYF; j_gene: TRBJ2-7; v_gene: TRBV4-1
CDR3aa: CASSLDRGLSEQFF; j_gene: TRBJ2-1; v_gene: TRBV5-6
CDR3aa: CASSPHDRRNEKLFF; j_gene: TRBJ1-4; v_gene: TRBV9
CDR3aa: CASSLGRAGYEQYF; j_gene: TRBJ2-7; v_gene: TRBV11-2
CDR3aa: CAWGTDQPQHF; j_gene: TRBJ1-5; v_gene: TRBV30
CDR3aa: CASSLAENYGYTF; j_gene: TRBJ1-2; v_gene: TRBV27